This T cell receptor (beta chain) came from a study of long-term antiretroviral therapy in people with HIV. All donors provided no fewer than one pre-ART and no fewer than two post-ART PBMC samples. The assay used was immunoSEQ (version v3.0), run at survey level. Here immunoSEQ multiplex PCR was the method, and the copy in TCRdb shows in-frame clones only, minus some. The sample lists 7,500 to 10,000 clones, roughly 77% occurring once. Comments on this clone: Antigen specificity is unknown.

V shed 0 bases and J shed 5 bases, with 13 bases lying between them. Germline CDR1 SGDLS, CDR2 YYNGEE. The CDR3 extends over 15 amino acids. Study-level findings and limits: Upon ART, diversity increased but remained lower than transplant donor controls.

This chain connects TRBV9 to TRBJ2-3; D call uncertain. This specimen consisted of unsorted PBMCs, obtained 0.7 years after starting antiretroviral therapy. The sequence came from a middle-aged man with HIV. CDR3 in DNA: TGTGCCAGCAGCGTAGGTGAAGGCCGAGGAGATACGCAGTATTTT. Translated, it gives CASSVGEGRGDTQYF.